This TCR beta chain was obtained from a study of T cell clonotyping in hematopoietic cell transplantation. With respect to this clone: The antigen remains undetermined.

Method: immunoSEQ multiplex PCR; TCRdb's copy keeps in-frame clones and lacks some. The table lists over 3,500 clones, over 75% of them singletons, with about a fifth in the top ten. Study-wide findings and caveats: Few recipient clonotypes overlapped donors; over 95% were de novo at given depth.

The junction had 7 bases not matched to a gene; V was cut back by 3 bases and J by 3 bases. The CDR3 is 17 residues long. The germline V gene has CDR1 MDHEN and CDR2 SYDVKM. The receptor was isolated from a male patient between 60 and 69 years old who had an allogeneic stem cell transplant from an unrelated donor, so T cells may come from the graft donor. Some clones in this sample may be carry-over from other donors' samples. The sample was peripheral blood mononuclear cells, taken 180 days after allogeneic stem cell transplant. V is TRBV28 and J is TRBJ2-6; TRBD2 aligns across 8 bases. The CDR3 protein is CASSFPTGGRGANVLTF. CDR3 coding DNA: TGTGCCAGCAGTTTTCCAACGGGAGGGCGTGGGGCCAACGTCCTGACTTTC.